The sequence of this T cell receptor (beta chain) was determined in a study of shared clonotypes between healthy human individuals. Study findings and constraints: Few donors limited the genetic and exposure-history diversity represented. Sample collection involved blood only; tissue repertoires are likely different.

The authors ran the assay at deep level. The assay was immunoSEQ multiplex PCR, and TCRdb's table has in-frame clones only and misses some. The sample lists a few million clones; around 90% were seen once. This CDR3 is built from 15 residues. Trimming at V came to 2 bases and at J to 5 bases, leaving 5 bases not matched to a gene. Looked up from germline, CDR1 is SGHVS and CDR2 is FNYEAQ. As regards this clone: The antigen is undetermined.

CD4+ cell separation produced CD45RA+ naive and CD45RA-negative memory subsets. The rearrangement links TRBV7-6 to TRBJ2-5; 10 bases are a match to TRBD2. This receptor was obtained from a man between 18 and 29 years old in good health. Some clones in this sample may be carry-over from other donors' samples. Sequenced input: naive CD4+ T cells from PBMCs. Described subset: CD45RA+ positively selected. The CDR3, as DNA: TGTGCCAGCAGCTTACTAGCGGGAGCCGGGGAGACCCAGTACTTC. Translation gives CASSLLAGAGETQYF.